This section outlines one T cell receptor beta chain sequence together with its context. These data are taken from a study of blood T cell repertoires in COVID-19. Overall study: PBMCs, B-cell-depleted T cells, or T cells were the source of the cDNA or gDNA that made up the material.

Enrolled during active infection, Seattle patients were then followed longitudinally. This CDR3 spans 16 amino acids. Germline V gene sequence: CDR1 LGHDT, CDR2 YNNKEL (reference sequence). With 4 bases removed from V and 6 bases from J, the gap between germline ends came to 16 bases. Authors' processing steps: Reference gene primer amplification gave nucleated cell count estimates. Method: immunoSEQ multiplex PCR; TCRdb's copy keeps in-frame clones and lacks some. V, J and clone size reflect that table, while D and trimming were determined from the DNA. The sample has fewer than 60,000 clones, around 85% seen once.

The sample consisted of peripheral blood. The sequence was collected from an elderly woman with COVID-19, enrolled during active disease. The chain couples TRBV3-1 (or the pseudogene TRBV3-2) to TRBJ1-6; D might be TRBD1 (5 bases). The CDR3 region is CASSPPSGAINSPLHF. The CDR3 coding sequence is TGTGCCAGCAGCCCACCGAGTGGGGCGATTAATTCACCCCTCCACTTT.